Presented here are 27 T cell receptor beta chains from one specimen sequenced in a study of T-cell reconstitution after alpha-beta-depleted transplantation in children. During its preparation, the TCRbeta library received unique molecular identifiers. TCRdb re-called the PCR reads with MiXCR, one entry per CDR3 protein. Here the sample spans about 58,000 distinct CDR3 sequences, approximately 46% being singletons. Sequenced here: PBMCs, mostly from graft donor cells, sampled 360 days after TCRalphabeta/CD19-depleted stem cell transplant. The receptors stem from a male patient aged 5 to 17 who had a stem cell transplant for acute lymphoblastic leukemia, so the T cells may come from the graft donor.

J is TRBJ2-1 and V is TRBV28, with a tentative D call TRBD1 (7 bases). Germline V lookup: CDR1 MDHEN, CDR2 SYDVKM. Trimming left V 7 bases short and J 6 bases short, with 22 bases between. This CDR3 comprises 16 residues. CDR3 in amino acids: CASTTTGTLMFNEQFF. CDR3 DNA sequence: TGTGCCAGCACAACGACAGGGACTCTGATGTTCAATGAGCAGTTCTTC.

In its sample, this clonotype was seen a few times. The chain couples TRBV13 to TRBJ2-7, with 14 positions matching TRBD2. V dropped 5 bases and J dropped 5; count of bases not matched to a gene: 11. The CDR3 sequence is 17 residues long. The V gene's germline CDR1 is PRHDT and CDR2 FYEKMQ (reference sequence). As DNA, the CDR3 is TGTGCCAGCAGCCGAGGACTAGCGGGGGGTCTCGGGGACGAGCAGTACTTC. Protein product: CASSRGLAGGLGDEQYF.

This clonotype appeared a few times. This chain joins TRBV4-3 and TRBJ2-1, with 8 bases aligning to TRBD2. V trimming: 0 bases; J trimming: 3 bases; junction bases outside the gene matches: 1. CDR1 LGHNA and CDR2 YSLEER come from the germline V gene. The CDR3 has 15 amino acids. The CDR3 DNA is TGCGCCAGCAGCCAAGACGGGGGGGACTACAATGAGCAGTTCTTC. Protein sequence: CASSQDGGDYNEQFF.

This clonotype was detected only a few times. V gene TRBV29-1 combines with J gene TRBJ1-4, with 7 positions matching TRBD1. CDR1 is SQVTM, CDR2 ANQGSEA, per germline. The CDR3 runs 12 residues. V lost 5 bases to trimming and J lost 8 bases; unmatched junction nucleotides: 5. CDR3 sequence reads: CSVQGDGEKLFF. In DNA form, the CDR3 reads TGCAGCGTTCAGGGGGATGGGGAAAAACTGTTTTTT. Together with reference TRBV29-1 and TRBJ1-4, the CDR3 gives the full variable domain: SAVISQKPSRDICQRGTSLTIQCQVDSQVTMMFWYRQQPGQSLTLIATANQGSEATYESGFVIDKFPISRPNLTFSTLTVSNMSPEDSSIYLCSVQGDGEKLFFGSGTQLSVL.

This clonotype has a handful of counts. The chain employs TRBV27 and TRBJ2-3; D is undetermined. V lost 1 base to trimming and J lost 0 bases, with 2 bases between them. The CDR3 runs to 13 residues. Germline lookup yields CDR1 MNHEY and CDR2 SMNVEV (reference sequence). CDR3 nucleotide sequence: TGTGCCAGCAGTTTATTGAGCACAGATACGCAGTATTTT. Translated, it gives CASSLLSTDTQYF.

The V gene is TRBV5-8, the J gene TRBJ2-7; a possible D gene is TRBD1 (5 bases). Germline CDR1 reads SGHTS; CDR2 reads YDEGEE. The CDR3 has 17 amino acids. Between the trimmed V and J ends, which lost 0 bases and 1 base, there was a span of 17 bases. The CDR3 nucleotides read TGTGCCAGCAGCTTGGCCGAGACAGAGGACCCTTCCTACGAGCAGTACTTC. Residues: CASSLAETEDPSYEQYF.

This clonotype was counted a single time. This sequence joins TRBV28 and TRBJ2-7; TRBD2 might be the D (5 bases). Germline V lookup: CDR1 MDHEN, CDR2 SYDVKM. This CDR3 contains 19 residues. Trimming pared 5 bases from V and 4 bases from J, leaving 30 bases between. The CDR3 sequence: CASSTNEASRRTPLYEQYF. In DNA form, the CDR3 reads TGTGCCAGCAGTACTAATGAGGCTAGCAGGAGGACCCCCTTATACGAGCAGTACTTC. The whole variable domain, remainder taken from reference TRBV28 and TRBJ2-7, is DVKVTQSSRYLVKRTGEKVFLECVQDMDHENMFWYRQDPGLGLRLIYFSYDVKMKEKGDIPEGYSVSREKKERFSLILESASTNQTSMYLCASSTNEASRRTPLYEQYFGPGTRLTVT.

The gene calls are TRBV2 and TRBJ2-1; 8 positions agree with TRBD2. Germline CDR1 and CDR2: SNHLY and FYNNEI. Trimming cost V 8 bases and J 6 bases; bases outside gene matches: 15. This CDR3 comprises 16 residues. The CDR3: CASSFGGGRRVNEQFF. CDR3 coding DNA: TGTGCCAGCTCCTTTGGGGGCGGGAGGAGAGTCAATGAGCAGTTCTTC. Full variable domain (missing parts from reference TRBV2 and TRBJ2-1): EPEVTQTPSHQVTQMGQEVILRCVPISNHLYFYWYRQILGQKVEFLVSFYNNEISEKSEIFDDQFSVERPDGSNFTLKIRSTKLEDSAMYFCASSFGGGRRVNEQFFGPGTRLTVL.

The rearrangement joins TRBV5-1 to TRBJ1-2, with no clear D. The V end lost 4 bases, the J end lost 0 bases, and 13 bases lay between the germline ends. The CDR3 totals 15 residues. The V gene's germline CDR1 is SGHRS and CDR2 YFSETQ. CDR3 loop: CASSPSQLSNYGYTF. The DNA of the CDR3 is TGCGCCAGCAGCCCATCACAGCTATCTAACTATGGCTACACCTTC.

V usage is TRBV5-5 and J usage is TRBJ1-5; D gene unclear. Germline values: CDR1 SGHKS, CDR2 YYEKEE (reference sequence). The CDR3 is 16 amino acids. V lost 0 bases and J lost 3, with 13 bases in between. DNA of the CDR3: TGTGCCAGCAGCTTGGTAGCCTCTGGGATCAATCAGCCCCAGCATTTT. It yields the protein CASSLVASGINQPQHF.

The table lists this clonotype with a few counts. The genes are TRBV6-6 and TRBJ1-1; D gene unclear. Deletions cut 1 base from V and 3 bases from J, with 3 bases between. The CDR3 runs to 12 residues. From germline, CDR1 is MNHNY and CDR2 SVGAGI (reference sequence). The CDR3: CASSYLDTEAFF. In DNA, the CDR3 is TGTGCCAGCAGTTACTTGGACACTGAAGCTTTCTTT.

There are a few counts of this clonotype. This sequence joins TRBV5-1 and TRBJ2-5, with D uncertain. Germline loops: CDR1 SGHRS, CDR2 YFSETQ. The CDR3 runs to 11 residues. The germline V and J ends were trimmed by 3 bases and 7 bases, with 7 bases remaining between them. The CDR3 bases are TGCGCCAGCAGCTGGTTAGGGACCCAGTACTTC. Protein sequence: CASSWLGTQYF.

This clonotype was seen a few times. In DNA, the CDR3 is TGTGCCAGCAGGTCACAGGGTGGCGAAGATACGCAGTATTTT. Translation gives CASRSQGGEDTQYF. The J gene is TRBJ2-3, the V gene TRBV12-3 or TRBV12-4; D possibly corresponds to TRBD1 (6 bases). Trimming removed 6 bases at V and 5 bases at J, with 15 bases between. This CDR3 has 14 residues.

This clonotype was counted a few times. The V and J genes are TRBV12-3 or TRBV12-4 and TRBJ1-1, with TRBD1 matching 7 bases. V lost 7 bases to trimming and J lost 1 base; unmatched junction nucleotides: 3. The CDR3 has 13 amino acids. This chain's CDR3 is CASTRQGNTEAFF. CDR3 in DNA: TGTGCCAGCACGCGACAGGGGAACACTGAAGCTTTCTTT.

This clonotype was seen only once. The rearrangement joins TRBV7-3 to TRBJ1-1, with D uncertain. The germline V gene encodes CDR1 SGHTA and CDR2 FQGTGA. This CDR3 has 13 amino acids. V lost 5 bases, J lost 1 base, and 8 bases lay in between. The DNA for the CDR3 is TGTGCCAGCAGCCCGGACGGGAACACTGAAGCTTTCTTT. It encodes CASSPDGNTEAFF.

This clonotype came up a few times. This chain connects TRBV12-3 or TRBV12-4 to TRBJ1-4; no firm D call. With 6 bases removed from V and 3 bases from J, the gap between germline ends came to 17 bases. This CDR3 is 16 amino acids long. CDR3 coding DNA: TGTGCCAGCAGGGGGAGGGAAGATCGGTCTAATGAAAAACTGTTTTTT. Amino acids: CASRGREDRSNEKLFF.

This clonotype was picked up one time. The gene calls are TRBV7-8 and TRBJ2-3; 7 nucleotides line up with TRBD1. Germline assignment: CDR1 SGHVS and CDR2 FQNEAQ. The CDR3 has 17 amino acids. V lost 5 bases and J lost 2; bases outside the gene matches: 13. CDR3 amino acids: CASSLGWDRMITDTQYF. CDR3 DNA sequence: TGTGCCAGCAGCCTAGGGTGGGACAGAATGATCACAGATACGCAGTATTTT.

This clonotype has just a few counts. The chain uses TRBV2 and TRBJ2-5, with D hard to call. The V and J ends lost 4 bases and 2 bases respectively, with 8 bases between them. The CDR3 extends over 13 amino acids. Per the germline V gene, CDR1 is SNHLY and CDR2 is FYNNEI. In DNA form, the CDR3 reads TGTGCCAGCAGTGCGTCTGTTCAAGAGACCCAGTACTTC. Protein: CASSASVQETQYF.

The chain combines TRBV12-3 or TRBV12-4 with TRBJ1-1, with 8 bases matching TRBD1. This CDR3 has 13 amino acids. V shed 11 bases and J 6 bases; nucleotides not matched to a gene: 11. CDR3 nucleotide sequence: TGTGCCGGAAAATGGACAGGGCAATCTGAAGCTTTCTTT. Encoded protein: CAGKWTGQSEAFF.

The chain combines TRBV12-3 or TRBV12-4 with TRBJ1-2; no clear D gene. The CDR3 consists of 23 residues. The ends were cut back, 0 bases at V and 1 base at J, with 33 bases in the middle. The CDR3 is CASSLALIRVADSPGLLNYGYTF. CDR3 sequence (DNA): TGTGCCAGCAGTTTAGCGCTAATAAGGGTTGCTGACTCCCCAGGACTCCTTAACTATGGCTACACCTTC.

The V call is TRBV12-3 or TRBV12-4, the J call TRBJ2-3; D ambiguous. CDR3 length: 13 amino acids. Deletions cut 6 bases from V and 4 bases from J, with 11 bases between. CDR3 amino acids: CASRKNGADTQYF. The DNA for the CDR3 is TGTGCCAGCAGGAAAAATGGCGCAGATACGCAGTATTTT.

The count of this clonotype is one. The CDR3 region has the DNA TGTGCCACCAGCAGTGTTGGGAACAATGAGCAGTTCTTC. As protein: CATSSVGNNEQFF. This chain links TRBV15 with TRBJ2-1; D is undetermined. CDR3 length: 13 amino acids. Looked up from germline, CDR1 is LNHNV and CDR2 is YYDKDF (reference sequence). Trimming pared 3 bases from V and 5 bases from J, leaving 8 bases between.

The V and J genes are TRBV28 and TRBJ2-2, with a tentative D call TRBD1 (6 bases). Trimming removed 5 bases from V and 1 base from J, with 11 bases in between. CDR3 length: 15 residues. From germline, CDR1 is MDHEN and CDR2 SYDVKM. CDR3 amino acids: CASSTSTGNTGELFF. The CDR3 DNA is TGTGCCAGCAGTACCTCGACAGGGAACACCGGGGAGCTGTTTTTT. The full variable domain, completed using reference TRBV28 and TRBJ2-2, is DVKVTQSSRYLVKRTGEKVFLECVQDMDHENMFWYRQDPGLGLRLIYFSYDVKMKEKGDIPEGYSVSREKKERFSLILESASTNQTSMYLCASSTSTGNTGELFFGEGSRLTVL.

In DNA, the CDR3 is TGTGCCAGCAGCCAAGACTGGGACAGCCTAAATGAGCAGTTCTTC. Protein sequence: CASSQDWDSLNEQFF. This rearrangement joins TRBV14 to TRBJ2-1, with 7 bases matching TRBD1. Germline V CDR1 and CDR2: SGHDN, FVKESK. Trimming cost V 0 bases and J 7 bases; bases outside gene matches: 6. This CDR3 has 15 amino acids.

This clonotype was seen a handful of times. CDR3 residues: CASSLNNEQFF. The CDR3 DNA reads TGTGCCAGCAGCTTAAACAATGAGCAGTTCTTC. The rearrangement joins TRBV7-3 to TRBJ2-1; D is undetermined. This CDR3 comprises 11 residues. Germline loops: CDR1 SGHTA, CDR2 FQGTGA. V dropped 1 base and J dropped 5 bases, with 0 bases sitting between them.

In this sample, this clonotype turned up a few times. V is TRBV7-8 and J is TRBJ2-7, with D possibly TRBD1 on 5 matching bases. The CDR3 is 13 residues long. Germline-derived CDR1 and CDR2 are SGHVS and FQNEAQ. V lost 3 bases, J lost 2 bases, and 8 bases lay in between. CDR3 DNA: TGTGCCAGCAGCTTGACAGCGACCTACGAGCAGTACTTC. Its translation: CASSLTATYEQYF.

This clonotype was recorded once. This chain uses TRBV20-1 with TRBJ2-1; D unclear. V lost 6 bases and J lost 0, with 12 bases in between. CDR1 DFQATT and CDR2 SNEGSKA come from the germline V gene (reference sequence). The CDR3 sequence is 14 residues long. The CDR3 DNA reads TGCAGTGCCACGGAGCCTTCCTCCTACAATGAGCAGTTCTTC. Translated, it gives CSATEPSSYNEQFF.